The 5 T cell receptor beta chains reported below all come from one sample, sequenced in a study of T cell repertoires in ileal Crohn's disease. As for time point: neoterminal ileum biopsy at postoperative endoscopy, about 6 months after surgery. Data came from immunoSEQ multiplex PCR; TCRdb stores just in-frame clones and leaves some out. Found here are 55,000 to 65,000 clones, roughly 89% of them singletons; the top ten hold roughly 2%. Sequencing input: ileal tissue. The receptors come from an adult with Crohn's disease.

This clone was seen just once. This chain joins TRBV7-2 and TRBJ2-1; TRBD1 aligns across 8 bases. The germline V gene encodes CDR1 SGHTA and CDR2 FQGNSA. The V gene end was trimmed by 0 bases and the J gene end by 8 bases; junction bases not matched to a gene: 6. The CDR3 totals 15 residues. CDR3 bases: TGTGCCAGCAGCTTAGCGGCCAGGGGGCTCGATGAGCAGTTCTTC. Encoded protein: CASSLAARGLDEQFF.

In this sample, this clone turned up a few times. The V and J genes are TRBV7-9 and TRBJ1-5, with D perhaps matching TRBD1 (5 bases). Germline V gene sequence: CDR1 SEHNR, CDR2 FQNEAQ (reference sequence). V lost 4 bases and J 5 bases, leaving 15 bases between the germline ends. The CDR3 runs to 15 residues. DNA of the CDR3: TGTGCCAGCAGCTCAACCGACCCAGGGCATCAGCCCCAGCATTTT. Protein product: CASSSTDPGHQPQHF.

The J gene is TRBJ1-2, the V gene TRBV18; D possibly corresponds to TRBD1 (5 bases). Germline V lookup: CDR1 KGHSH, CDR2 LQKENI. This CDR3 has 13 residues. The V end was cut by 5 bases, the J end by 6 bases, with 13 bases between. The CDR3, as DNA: TGTGCCAGCTCAGCGGCGGGGGAACATGGCTACACCTTC. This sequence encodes CASSAAGEHGYTF.

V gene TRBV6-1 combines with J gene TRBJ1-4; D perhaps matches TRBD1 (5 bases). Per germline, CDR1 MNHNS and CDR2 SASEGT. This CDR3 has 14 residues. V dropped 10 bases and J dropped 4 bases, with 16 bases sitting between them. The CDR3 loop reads CATRPMGLNEKLFF. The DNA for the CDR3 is TGTGCCACCCGACCTATGGGGCTTAATGAAAAACTGTTTTTT.

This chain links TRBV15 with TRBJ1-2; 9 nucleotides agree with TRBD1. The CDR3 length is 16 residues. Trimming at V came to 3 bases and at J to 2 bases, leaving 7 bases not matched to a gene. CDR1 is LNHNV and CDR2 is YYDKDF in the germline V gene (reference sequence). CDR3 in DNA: TGTGCCACCAGCAGTGGACAGGGGCTCAGGAACTATGGCTACACCTTC. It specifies CATSSGQGLRNYGYTF.